One T cell receptor (beta chain) is described in this entry. Germline V gene lookup returns CDR1 MNHEY and CDR2 SVGAGI. Trimming at V came to 6 bases and at J to 2 bases, leaving 8 bases not matched to a gene. The CDR3 contains 15 residues. The sample originates from a study of OX40 agonist ivuxolimab in advanced cancers. Libraries were prepared by immunoSEQ multiplex PCR; TCRdb keeps only in-frame clonotypes and omits some of them. This sample has over 85,000 clones; 84% occur once, and the top ten carry 1% to 1.3%. This clonotype originated in an adult with an advanced solid tumor such as melanoma, head and neck, liver or kidney cancer. Sequencing was performed on CD4+ or CD8+ T cells sorted from blood, taken in a trial of the OX40 agonist ivuxolimab. This sequence joins TRBV6-5 and TRBJ2-3, with 7 bases that match TRBD1. CDR3 in DNA: TGTGCCAGCAGCCCAACAGGGGTCTTCACAGATACGCAGTATTTT. This gives the protein CASSPTGVFTDTQYF.